The clone carrying this T cell receptor beta chain was seen a single time. Its antigen is not known. The entry originates in a study of graft-versus-host responses after intestinal transplantation. Study-level information: Anti-thymocyte globulin induction, then tacrolimus and steroids for two to four years, went to all recipients.

Notes on the study in general: Graft-donor T cell macrochimerism coincided with high graft-versus-host to host-versus-graft clonal ratios in allografts.

Clones were sequenced by immunoSEQ multiplex PCR, and TCRdb holds only the in-frame ones, with some missing. Among some 90,000 clones listed, around 93% were seen once. V was cut by 1 base and J by 0 bases, with 10 bases left in between. Germline loops: CDR1 MNHNY, CDR2 SVGAGI (reference sequence). The length of the CDR3 is 15 residues. This TCR derives from a human donor who received an intestinal transplant. V gene TRBV6-6 combines with J gene TRBJ2-7; D perhaps matches TRBD2 (7 bases). The source material was unstimulated CD8+ T cells sorted from spleen or lymph node cells, sampled before intestinal transplant. CDR3: CASSYWGGGSYEQYF. CDR3 bases: TGTGCCAGCAGTTACTGGGGGGGCGGCTCCTACGAGCAGTACTTC.